This T cell receptor (beta chain) appears in the sequencing data of a study of vaccination and CD4 T cells after COVID-19 (dated by TCRdb to 2021 to 2024). About the study as a whole: Six males and four females were included in the convalescent cohort, with two Hispanic individuals, seven Caucasians, two Asians and one multiracial person represented. Each participant got two doses of either the Pfizer-BioNTech BNT162b2 vaccine (n=8) or the Moderna mRNA-1273 vaccine (n=2). Post-COVID blood samples from convalescent patients were collected a median of approximately 100 days after diagnosis, with a range of 35 to 161 days. The time from the second vaccine dose to post-vaccine blood sampling had a median of roughly 70 days and ranged from roughly 12 to 250 days. For stimulating the cultures, overlapping spike peptide pools were used, derived from SARS-CoV-2 as well as from the common cold coronaviruses HCoV-NL63, HCoV-OC43 and HCoV-229E. As controls, cultures received a CEFX viral epitope pool (the positive control), an HIV-1 Nef peptide pool (the negative control), or no peptide at all. In 10 COVID-19 convalescent patients and a handful of infection-naive healthy vaccine recipients, researchers compared the spike-specific CD4+ TCR repertoire from before mRNA vaccination with the repertoire from after.

Libraries were built with PCR. At the Johns Hopkins FTIC core, DNA from the cultured CD4+ T cells underwent TCR sequencing with the Oncomine TCR Beta short-read assay. The QIAamp micro DNA kit was used to extract genomic DNA from the cultured CD4+ T cells. The Oncomine TCR Beta libraries from cultured CD4+ T cells were pooled using unique dual indexes and then sequenced on an Illumina iSeq 100. The source study handled its data this way. Non-productive sequences were removed, and CDR3s that did not start with C, did not end with F or W, or were shorter than 7 amino acids were discarded. Antigen-specific clonotypes were identified using the MANAFEST web application through comparison of peptide-stimulated wells with reference and other culture wells. Positive clones required FDR below 0.05, an odds ratio above 5, and productive frequency above 0.1% in at least two of three replicate wells. Cross-reactive clonotypes were defined as significantly expanded in both SARS-CoV-2 spike wells and at least one common cold coronavirus spike condition. CDR3 homology was assessed with Levenshtein distances (stringdist) and unrooted phylogenetic trees (ape) in R version 3.6.1. In TCRdb, the public reads were trimmed at Q25 with fastp and aligned with MiXCR, with productive beta chains retained. Rows are unified per CDR3 protein, each entry keeping the most common DNA and genes. TCRdb's processing, not the authors', yielded these V and J calls. The sample table contains just under 20,000 distinct CDR3 sequences; only one count was recorded for 42% of them. The biggest ten clones account for 27% of the sample.

What the authors observed across the whole study: Among convalescent patients, a median around 89% of the SARS-CoV-2-reactive clones seen after vaccination appeared only after vaccination, which suggests priming specific to the vaccine. Although the median number of SARS-CoV-2-reactive clonotypes went up from more than 20 after infection to 30 to 45 after vaccination, the increase was not significant. Relatively few convalescent patients were included in the study, and early timepoints after natural infection were not analyzed. In convalescent patients, nearly all vaccine-specific clones (304 of 307) were found to be mono-reactive for SARS-CoV-2 spike rather than cross-reactive with common cold coronaviruses.

Turning to this clonotype: This receptor's antigen is unknown. Base qualities are not at hand, and no much larger clone is one base apart.

Including cysteine and phenylalanine, the CDR3 has 14 amino acids. Here the CDR3 DNA is all that survives: 42 bases in frame from base 1. The junction shows trimming of 5 bases on V and 1 base on J, plus 10 bases between the germline ends. For CDR1 and CDR2, the germline V gene lists KGHDR and SFDVKD. Read against the paper, the sample's treatment or condition label means: roughly 11-day PBMC culture with coronavirus spike peptide pools or control peptides (ViraFEST assay). To expand antigen-specific T cells with peptide pools and then pick out the expanded clonotypes through TCR sequencing, the study relied on the ViraFEST assay. Negative nucleocapsid antibody tests taken both before and after vaccination confirmed that the healthy vaccine recipients had no prior SARS-CoV-2 infection. PBMCs were cultured at about 2 million per well in IMDM supplemented with about 5% human AB serum and 10 IU/ml IL-2, with approximately 10 ug/ml peptide pools added. Half of the culture medium was replaced with fresh IL-2-containing medium on days 3 and 7. CD4+ T cells were isolated after around ten days of culture through negative selection using the EasySep CD4+ T cell isolation kit. PBMCs were separated from whole blood using Ficoll-Paque Plus gradient centrifugation and then either used fresh or cryopreserved at -140C. Triplicate wells were generally used for each culture condition.

Sequencing was performed on CD4+ T cells from blood, cultured in vitro, taken before SARS-CoV-2 vaccination. Rearrangement joined TRBV24-1 to TRBJ2-5; the D gene cannot be named for sure. This TCR came from a human donor who received a COVID-19 vaccine. Here the CDR3 is given as CATSVPPLQETQYF. The sequence in DNA is TGTGCCACCAGTGTCCCCCCCCTCCAAGAGACCCAGTACTTC.